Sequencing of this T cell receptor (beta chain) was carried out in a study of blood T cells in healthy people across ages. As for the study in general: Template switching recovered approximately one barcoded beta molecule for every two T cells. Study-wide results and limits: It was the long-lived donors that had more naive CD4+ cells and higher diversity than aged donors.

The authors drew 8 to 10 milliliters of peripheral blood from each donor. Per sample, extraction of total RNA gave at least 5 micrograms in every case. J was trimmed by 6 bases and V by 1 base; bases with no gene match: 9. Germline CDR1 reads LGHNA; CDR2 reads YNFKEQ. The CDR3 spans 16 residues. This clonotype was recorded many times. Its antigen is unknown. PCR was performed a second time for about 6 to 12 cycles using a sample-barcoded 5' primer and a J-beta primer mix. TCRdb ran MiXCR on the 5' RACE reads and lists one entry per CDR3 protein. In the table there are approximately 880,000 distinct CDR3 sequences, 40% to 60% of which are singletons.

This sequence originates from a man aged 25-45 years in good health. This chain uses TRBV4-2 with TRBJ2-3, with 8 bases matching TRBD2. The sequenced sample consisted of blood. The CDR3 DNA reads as TGTGCCAGCAGCCAAGTAGCCAGCGGGGGACCCGATACGCAGTATTTT. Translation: CASSQVASGGPDTQYF.